This TCR beta chain was sequenced during a study of blood T cell repertoires in COVID-19. Sequencing used immunoSEQ multiplex PCR; TCRdb keeps in-frame clones, though not all of them. The sample contains 65,000 to 100,000 clones, approximately 90% of which appear only once. Germline V gene lookup returns CDR1 MDHEN and CDR2 SYDVKM. The CDR3 loop spans 15 amino acids. Trimming shortened V by 8 bases and J by 1 base, and 17 bases separated the two germline ends. Sequencing used peripheral blood. The chain couples TRBV28 to TRBJ1-1; D perhaps matches TRBD1 (5 bases). The TCR sequence derives from a man between 45 and 60 years old with acute or convalescent COVID-19. CDR3 region: CASPGSRAENTEAFF. The CDR3 DNA follows: TGTGCCAGCCCAGGGTCAAGGGCTGAGAACACTGAAGCTTTCTTT. Combining the CDR3 with reference TRBV28 and TRBJ1-1 gives the whole variable domain DVKVTQSSRYLVKRTGEKVFLECVQDMDHENMFWYRQDPGLGLRLIYFSYDVKMKEKGDIPEGYSVSREKKERFSLILESASTNQTSMYLCASPGSRAENTEAFFGQGTRLTVV.